Sequencing of this T cell receptor (beta chain) was carried out in a study of cytomegalovirus exposure and HLA in healthy donors. The data were produced by immunoSEQ multiplex PCR, yet TCRdb's version contains in-frame clones alone and is incomplete. The sample contains about 140,000 clones, 88% of which appear only once. Study-level results: Per published reports, the classifier diagnosed cytomegalovirus status with high specificity and sensitivity. Despite most TCR sequences being rare, some public TCRs occurred in many donors.

With 4 bases removed from V and 10 bases from J, the gap between germline ends came to 10 bases. CDR1 and CDR2 (germline): ENHRY, SYGVKD. CDR3 length equals 11 residues. This clone has just one count. Its target is unknown. This clonotype was obtained from a woman under 30 in good health and CMV-seropositive. Sequenced: PBMCs. The V call is TRBV10-3, the J call TRBJ1-1; unclear D gene. The chain's CDR3 is CAISVRVGAFF. CDR3 DNA sequence: TGTGCCATCAGTGTCCGGGTTGGAGCTTTCTTT.